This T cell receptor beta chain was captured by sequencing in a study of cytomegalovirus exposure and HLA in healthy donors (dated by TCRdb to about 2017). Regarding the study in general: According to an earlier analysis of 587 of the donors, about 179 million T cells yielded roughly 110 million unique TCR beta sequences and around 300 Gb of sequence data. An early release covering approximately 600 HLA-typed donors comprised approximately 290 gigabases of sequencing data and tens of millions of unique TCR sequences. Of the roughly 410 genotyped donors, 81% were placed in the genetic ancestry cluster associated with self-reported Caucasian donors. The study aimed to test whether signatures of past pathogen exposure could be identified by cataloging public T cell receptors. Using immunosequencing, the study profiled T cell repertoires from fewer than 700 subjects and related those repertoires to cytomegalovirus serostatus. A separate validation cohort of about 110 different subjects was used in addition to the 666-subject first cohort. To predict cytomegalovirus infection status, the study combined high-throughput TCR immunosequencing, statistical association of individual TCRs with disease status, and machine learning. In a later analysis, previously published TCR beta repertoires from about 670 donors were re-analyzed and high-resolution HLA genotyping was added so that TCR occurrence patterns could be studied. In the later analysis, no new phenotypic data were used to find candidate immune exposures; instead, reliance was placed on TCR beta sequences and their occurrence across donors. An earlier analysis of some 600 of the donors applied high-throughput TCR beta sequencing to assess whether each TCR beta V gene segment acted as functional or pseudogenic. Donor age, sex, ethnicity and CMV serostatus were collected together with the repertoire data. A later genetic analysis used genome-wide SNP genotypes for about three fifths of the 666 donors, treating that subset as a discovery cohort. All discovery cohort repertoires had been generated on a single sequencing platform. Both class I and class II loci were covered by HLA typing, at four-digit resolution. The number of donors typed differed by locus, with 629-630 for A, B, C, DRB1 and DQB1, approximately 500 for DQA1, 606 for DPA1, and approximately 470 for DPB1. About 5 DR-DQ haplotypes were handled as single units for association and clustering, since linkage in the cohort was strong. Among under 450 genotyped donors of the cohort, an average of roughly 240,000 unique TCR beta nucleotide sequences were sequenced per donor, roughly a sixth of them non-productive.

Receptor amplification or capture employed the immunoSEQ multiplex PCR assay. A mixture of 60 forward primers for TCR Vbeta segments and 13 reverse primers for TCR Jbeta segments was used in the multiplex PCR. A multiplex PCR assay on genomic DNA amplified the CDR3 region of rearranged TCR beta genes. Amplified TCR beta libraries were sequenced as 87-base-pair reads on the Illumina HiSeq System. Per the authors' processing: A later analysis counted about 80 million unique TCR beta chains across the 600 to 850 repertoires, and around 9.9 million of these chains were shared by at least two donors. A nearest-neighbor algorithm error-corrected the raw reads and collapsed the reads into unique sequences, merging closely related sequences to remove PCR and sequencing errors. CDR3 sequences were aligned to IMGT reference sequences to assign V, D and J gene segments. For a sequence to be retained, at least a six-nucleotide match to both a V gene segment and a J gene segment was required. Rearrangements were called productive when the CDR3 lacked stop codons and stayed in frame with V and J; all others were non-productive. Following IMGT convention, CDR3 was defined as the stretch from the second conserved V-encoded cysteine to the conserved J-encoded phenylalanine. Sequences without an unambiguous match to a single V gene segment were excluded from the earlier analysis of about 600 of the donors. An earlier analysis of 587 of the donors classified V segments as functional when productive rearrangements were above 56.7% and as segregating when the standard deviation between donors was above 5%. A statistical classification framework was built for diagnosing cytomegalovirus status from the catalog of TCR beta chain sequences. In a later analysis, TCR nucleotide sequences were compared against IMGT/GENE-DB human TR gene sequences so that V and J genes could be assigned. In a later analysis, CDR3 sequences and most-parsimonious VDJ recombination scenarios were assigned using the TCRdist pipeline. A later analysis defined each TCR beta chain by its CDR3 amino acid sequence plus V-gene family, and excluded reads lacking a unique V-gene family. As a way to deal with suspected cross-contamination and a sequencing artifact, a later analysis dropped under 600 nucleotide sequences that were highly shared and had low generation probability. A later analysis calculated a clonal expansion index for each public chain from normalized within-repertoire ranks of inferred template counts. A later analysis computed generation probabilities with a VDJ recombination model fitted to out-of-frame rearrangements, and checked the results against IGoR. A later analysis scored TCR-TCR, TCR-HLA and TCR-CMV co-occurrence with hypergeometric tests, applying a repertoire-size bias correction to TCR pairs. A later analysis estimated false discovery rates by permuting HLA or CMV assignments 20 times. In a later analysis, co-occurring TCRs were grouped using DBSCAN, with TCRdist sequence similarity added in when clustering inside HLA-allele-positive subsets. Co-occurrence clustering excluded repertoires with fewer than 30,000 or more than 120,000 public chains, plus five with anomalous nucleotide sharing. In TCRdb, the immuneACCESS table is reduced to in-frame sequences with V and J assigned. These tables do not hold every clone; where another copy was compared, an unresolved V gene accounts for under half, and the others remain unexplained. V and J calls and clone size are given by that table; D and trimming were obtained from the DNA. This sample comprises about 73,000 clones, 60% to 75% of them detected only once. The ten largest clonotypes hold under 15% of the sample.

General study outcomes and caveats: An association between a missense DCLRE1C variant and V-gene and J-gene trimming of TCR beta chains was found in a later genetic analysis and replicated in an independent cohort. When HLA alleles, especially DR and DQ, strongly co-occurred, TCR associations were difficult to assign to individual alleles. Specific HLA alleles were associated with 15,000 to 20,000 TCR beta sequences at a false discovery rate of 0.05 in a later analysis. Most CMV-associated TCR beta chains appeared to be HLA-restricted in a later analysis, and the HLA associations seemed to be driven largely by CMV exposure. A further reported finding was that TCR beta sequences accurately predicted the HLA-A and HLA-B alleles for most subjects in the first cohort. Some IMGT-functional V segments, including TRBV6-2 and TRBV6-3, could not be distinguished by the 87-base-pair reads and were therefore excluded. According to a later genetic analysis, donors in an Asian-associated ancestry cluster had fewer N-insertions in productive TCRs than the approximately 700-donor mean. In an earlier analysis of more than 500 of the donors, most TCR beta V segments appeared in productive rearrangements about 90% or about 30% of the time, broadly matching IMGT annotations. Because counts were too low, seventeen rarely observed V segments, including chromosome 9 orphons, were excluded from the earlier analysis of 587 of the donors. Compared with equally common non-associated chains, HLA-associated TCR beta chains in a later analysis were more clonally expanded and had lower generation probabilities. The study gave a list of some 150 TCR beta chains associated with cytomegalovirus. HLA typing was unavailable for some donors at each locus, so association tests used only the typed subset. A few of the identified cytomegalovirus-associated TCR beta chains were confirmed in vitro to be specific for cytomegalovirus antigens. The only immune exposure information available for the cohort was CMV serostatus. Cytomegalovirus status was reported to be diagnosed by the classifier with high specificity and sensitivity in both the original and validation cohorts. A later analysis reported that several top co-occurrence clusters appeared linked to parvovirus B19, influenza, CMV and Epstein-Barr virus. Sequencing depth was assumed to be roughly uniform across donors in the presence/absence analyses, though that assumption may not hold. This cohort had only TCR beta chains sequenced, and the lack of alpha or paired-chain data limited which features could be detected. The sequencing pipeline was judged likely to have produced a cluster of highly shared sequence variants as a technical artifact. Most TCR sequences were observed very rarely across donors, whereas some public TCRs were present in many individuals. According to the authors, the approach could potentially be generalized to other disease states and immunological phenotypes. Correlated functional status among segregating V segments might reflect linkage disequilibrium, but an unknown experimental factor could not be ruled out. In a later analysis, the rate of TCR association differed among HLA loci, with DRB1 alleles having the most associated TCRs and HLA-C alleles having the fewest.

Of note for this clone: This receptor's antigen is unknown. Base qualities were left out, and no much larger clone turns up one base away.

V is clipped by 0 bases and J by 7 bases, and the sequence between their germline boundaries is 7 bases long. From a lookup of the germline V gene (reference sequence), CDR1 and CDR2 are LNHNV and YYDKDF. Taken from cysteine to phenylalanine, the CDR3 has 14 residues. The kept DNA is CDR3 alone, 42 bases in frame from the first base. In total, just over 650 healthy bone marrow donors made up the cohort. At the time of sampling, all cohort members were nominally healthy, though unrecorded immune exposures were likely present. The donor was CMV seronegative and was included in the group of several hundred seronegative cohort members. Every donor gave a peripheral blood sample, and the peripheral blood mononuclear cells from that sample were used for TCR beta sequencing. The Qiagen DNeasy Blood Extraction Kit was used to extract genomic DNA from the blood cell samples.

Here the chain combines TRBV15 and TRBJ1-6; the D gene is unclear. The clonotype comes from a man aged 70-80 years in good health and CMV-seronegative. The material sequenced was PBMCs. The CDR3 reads CATSRDPGNSPLHF. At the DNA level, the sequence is TGTGCCACCAGCAGAGACCCTGGCAATTCACCCCTCCACTTT.